This is a list of T cell receptor beta chains from one sample in a study of blood T cell repertoires in COVID-19. Data came from immunoSEQ multiplex PCR; TCRdb stores just in-frame clones and leaves some out. The sample includes about 100,000 clones, over 65% seen only once; the top ten take roughly 12%. Sequenced: peripheral blood. Receptor source: a human donor in a cohort sampled during active COVID-19. The CDR3 runs from the conserved cysteine through the conserved F or W. The D gene is left open where the match is weak. Size values are once, few and many counts, or a class for expanded clones, and some rows have none.

size	D	J	V	CDR3	DNA
.	TRBD1	TRBJ1-5	TRBV5-6	CASSSTGAAYQPQHF	TGTGCCAGCAGCTCCACAGGGGCGGCTTATCAGCCCCAGCATTTT
.	.	TRBJ2-5	TRBV18	CASSPPDGWRETQYF	TGTGCCAGCTCACCACCAGATGGCTGGAGAGAGACCCAGTACTTC
.	.	TRBJ2-6	TRBV3-1/TRBV3-2	CASSPLVGGANVLTF	TGTGCCAGCAGCCCCCTAGTTGGTGGGGCCAACGTCCTGACTTTC
.	TRBD1	TRBJ1-3	TRBV4-3	CASSQDQGANTIYF	TGCGCCAGCAGCCAAGACCAGGGGGCCAACACCATATATTTT
.	.	TRBJ1-5	TRBV18	CASSPASGNQPQHF	TGTGCCAGCTCACCGGCATCGGGGAATCAGCCCCAGCATTTT
once	.	TRBJ2-5	TRBV7-8	CASSLTRMETQYF	TGTGCCAGCAGCTTGACTAGGATGGAGACCCAGTACTTC
.	TRBD1	TRBJ1-4	TRBV29-1	CSITGTDNEKLFF	TGCAGCATTACCGGGACAGATAATGAAAAACTGTTTTTT
.	.	TRBJ1-2	TRBV5-1	CASSLGTSYGYTF	TGCGCCAGCAGTCTAGGCACTTCCTATGGCTACACCTTC
.	.	TRBJ2-3	TRBV4-3	CASSQAARGPDTQYF	TGCGCCAGCAGCCAAGCGGCGCGCGGGCCAGATACGCAGTATTTT
.	TRBD1	TRBJ1-4	TRBV10-3	CAISESGQVGEKLFF	TGTGCCATCAGTGAGTCTGGACAGGTTGGGGAAAAACTGTTTTTT
once	TRBD1	TRBJ2-7	TRBV7-2	CASSTHNRDSPYEQYF	TGTGCCAGCAGTACCCATAACCGGGACAGTCCCTACGAGCAGTACTTC
few	.	TRBJ1-4	TRBV23-1	CASSQGGFEKLFF	TGCGCCAGCAGTCAAGGGGGGTTTGAAAAACTGTTTTTT
.	.	TRBJ1-5	TRBV7-9	CASSQAEGPNQPQHF	TGTGCCAGCAGCCAAGCCGAGGGTCCCAATCAGCCCCAGCATTTT
.	.	TRBJ2-7	TRBV5-4	CASSFSPGYEQYF	TGTGCCAGCAGCTTTAGCCCCGGGTACGAGCAGTACTTC
.	.	TRBJ1-4	TRBV19	CASRGHLNEKLFF	TGTGCCAGTAGGGGACACCTCAATGAAAAACTGTTTTTT
.	.	TRBJ1-5	TRBV7-2	CASSSRGNQPQHF	TGTGCCAGCAGCTCCAGGGGCAATCAGCCCCAGCATTTT
few	TRBD1	TRBJ2-7	TRBV6-5	CASIRGTGESYEQYF	TGTGCCAGCATCCGCGGGACAGGGGAGAGTTACGAGCAGTACTTC
.	.	TRBJ2-7	TRBV27	CASSFAPTYEQYF	TGTGCCAGCAGTTTCGCTCCTACCTACGAGCAGTACTTC
.	.	TRBJ2-1	TRBV5-4	CASSLYTGSSEQFF	TGTGCCAGCAGCTTGTACACGGGGTCCAGTGAGCAGTTCTTC
once	.	TRBJ1-1	TRBV6-5	CASSKGELNTEAFF	TGTGCCAGCAGTAAGGGGGAGCTGAACACTGAAGCTTTCTTT
.	.	TRBJ2-5	TRBV6-5	CASNSHNGRGTQYF	TGTGCCAGCAACAGCCATAACGGCAGGGGGACCCAGTACTTC
few	.	TRBJ1-2	TRBV6-1	CASSEPGRAGYTF	TGTGCCAGCAGTGAACCGGGCAGGGCCGGCTACACCTTC
.	TRBD1	TRBJ1-1	TRBV2	CASSAGGTEAFF	TGTGCCAGCAGCGCAGGGGGCACTGAAGCTTTCTTT
.	TRBD2	TRBJ2-7	TRBV7-2	CASSPSGGAYEQYF	TGTGCCAGCAGCCCCAGCGGGGGGGCTTACGAGCAGTACTTC
.	TRBD1	TRBJ2-7	TRBV2	CASSPGQFAYEQYF	TGTGCCAGCTCGCCGGGACAGTTCGCCTACGAGCAGTACTTC
.	TRBD2	TRBJ2-3	TRBV6-1	CASSDPGLAGGQTDTQYF	TGTGCCAGCAGTGACCCGGGACTAGCGGGGGGACAAACAGATACGCAGTATTTT
once	TRBD1	TRBJ1-1	TRBV6-5	CASSYTGARMNTEAFF	TGTGCCAGCAGTTACACAGGGGCGCGGATGAACACTGAAGCTTTCTTT
.	.	TRBJ1-2	TRBV19	CATHGRGQSGYTF	TGTGCCACCCATGGGCGGGGGCAGAGTGGCTACACCTTC
.	TRBD2	TRBJ2-5	TRBV14	CASSQGLAGAKETQYF	TGTGCCAGCAGCCAGGGACTAGCGGGGGCGAAAGAGACCCAGTACTTC
.	TRBD1	TRBJ2-7	TRBV9	CASSRDRGRLEQYF	TGTGCCAGCAGCCGGGACAGGGGGCGCCTCGAGCAGTACTTC
.	.	TRBJ1-2	TRBV5-6	CASSPSRNYGYTF	TGTGCCAGCAGCCCCTCGCGGAACTATGGCTACACCTTC
.	.	TRBJ1-1	TRBV29-1	CSVRVGQNTEAFF	TGCAGCGTCCGCGTGGGGCAGAACACTGAAGCTTTCTTT
.	.	TRBJ2-2	TRBV19	CASSIGGTGQIGELFF	TGTGCCAGTAGTATAGGGGGCACAGGGCAGATAGGGGAGCTGTTTTTT
.	TRBD1	TRBJ2-7	TRBV6-2/TRBV6-3	CASSYGRTGTYEQYF	TGTGCCAGCAGTTACGGTCGGACAGGGACATACGAGCAGTACTTC
once	.	TRBJ2-7	TRBV18	CASSPPGHTTYEQYF	TGTGCCAGCTCTCCACCGGGACACACCACCTACGAGCAGTACTTC
.	TRBD2	TRBJ2-3	TRBV11-3	CASSLGAGGGGDTQYF	TGTGCCAGCAGCTTAGGGGCTGGCGGGGGAGGAGATACGCAGTATTTT
once	.	TRBJ1-6	TRBV7-2	CASSDRIYNSPLHF	TGTGCCAGCAGCGACAGGATTTATAATTCACCCCTCCACTTT
.	.	TRBJ1-6	TRBV12-3/TRBV12-4	CASSLPNSPLHF	TGTGCCAGCAGTCTACCTAATTCACCCCTCCACTTT
.	.	TRBJ1-3	TRBV14	CASSPRWKTGNTIYF	TGTGCCAGCAGCCCTAGGTGGAAAACTGGAAACACCATATATTTT
.	.	TRBJ2-7	TRBV2	CASTAGYEQYF	TGTGCCAGCACCGCAGGCTACGAGCAGTACTTC
.	.	TRBJ1-1	TRBV6-5	CASKGGTTANTEAFF	TGTGCCAGTAAGGGGGGGACGACAGCTAACACTGAAGCTTTCTTT
.	TRBD2	TRBJ2-5	TRBV7-8	CASIMTSGRLQETQYF	TGTGCCAGCATCATGACTAGCGGGAGGCTCCAAGAGACCCAGTACTTC
.	.	TRBJ2-2	TRBV5-1	CASSLGQNTGELFF	TGCGCCAGCAGCTTGGGACAGAACACCGGGGAGCTGTTTTTT
.	TRBD1	TRBJ1-5	TRBV29-1	CSVGDRGNQPQHF	TGCAGCGTTGGGGACAGGGGGAATCAGCCCCAGCATTTT
.	TRBD1	TRBJ1-2	TRBV25-1	CASTRGQGSYGYTF	TGTGCCAGCACCAGGGGACAGGGATCTTATGGCTACACCTTC
.	TRBD2	TRBJ2-7	TRBV7-9	CASSLAGGGNAEEQYF	TGTGCCAGCAGCTTAGCGGGGGGAGGGAACGCAGAGGAGCAGTACTTC
.	.	TRBJ1-5	TRBV19	CASSIGVRNQPQHF	TGTGCCAGTAGTATCGGGGTCCGCAATCAGCCCCAGCATTTT
.	TRBD1	TRBJ2-3	TRBV7-2	CASSPRAGGPDTQYF	TGTGCCAGCAGCCCCCGGGCAGGGGGACCAGATACGCAGTATTTT
.	.	TRBJ1-1	TRBV28	CASSLYGGTEAFF	TGTGCCAGCAGTTTATACGGGGGCACTGAAGCTTTCTTT
.	.	TRBJ1-1	TRBV19	CASGGIRPVLTEAFF	TGTGCCAGTGGCGGGATCCGCCCTGTTTTGACTGAAGCTTTCTTT
.	.	TRBJ1-3	TRBV19	CASTQTGSGNTIYF	TGTGCCAGTACCCAAACGGGTTCTGGAAACACCATATATTTT
.	TRBD2	TRBJ2-1	TRBV5-6	CASSPLISGNNEQFF	TGTGCCAGCAGCCCGCTTATTAGCGGGAACAATGAGCAGTTCTTC
once	.	TRBJ1-2	TRBV5-1	CASSLVTGYGYTF	TGCGCCAGCAGCTTGGTCACGGGGTATGGCTACACCTTC
.	TRBD1	TRBJ2-3	TRBV9	CASSVGQGLGVGTDTQYF	TGTGCCAGCAGCGTGGGACAGGGCCTCGGTGTGGGCACAGATACGCAGTATTTT
.	TRBD2	TRBJ2-2	TRBV3-1/TRBV3-2	CASSQRLAGGPLGGELFF	TGTGCCAGCAGCCAACGACTAGCGGGAGGGCCGTTGGGCGGGGAGCTGTTTTTT